This entry lists 15 T cell receptor beta chains sequenced from one sample in a study of Ad26.COV2.S vaccination and SARS-CoV-2 variants. Treatment denoted: roughly 18 received Ad26.COV2.S at low or high dose, single or two shots; 5 received placebo; per-sample allocation not given. Following the first vaccine or placebo injection, samples were taken on day 63. Some clones are missing from TCRdb's copy, which holds only in-frame ones; the method was immunoSEQ multiplex PCR. The sample has about 680,000 clones; 89% are singletons. The material was peripheral blood, obtained in a trial of Ad26.COV2.S vaccine versus placebo. These receptors all come from a person between 18 and 65 years old who received the Ad26.COV2.S COVID-19 vaccine or a placebo.

This chain joins TRBV21-1 and TRBJ1-4; the table's TRBD1 call for D was not verified on the DNA. TRBV21-1 constitutes a pseudogene. The CDR3 runs to 15 residues. The CDR3 region is CASSKEWGGDEKLFF. DNA for the CDR3: TGTGCCAGCAGCAAAGAATGGGGCGGCGATGAAAAACTGTTTTTT.

This clone was observed a handful of times. The chain joins TRBV3-1 (or the pseudogene TRBV3-2) to TRBJ2-2; D is unresolved. The CDR3 is 13 residues long. Germline-derived CDR1 and CDR2 are LGHDT and YNNKEL (reference sequence). The V end was cut by 1 base, the J end by 7 bases, with 7 bases between. The CDR3 spells CASSQGNFGELFF. The DNA of the CDR3 is TGTGCCAGCAGCCAAGGGAACTTCGGGGAGCTGTTTTTT.

This clone was found a few times. This chain joins TRBV7-3 and TRBJ1-2; 11 nucleotides align to TRBD1. The CDR3 has 15 amino acids. Germline values: CDR1 SGHTA, CDR2 FQGTGA. V was pared by 5 bases and J by 7 bases, with 9 bases of the junction left unmatched. The CDR3 bases are TGTGCCAGCAGCCAACAACCGGGACAGGGGGGTGGCTACACCTTC. As protein: CASSQQPGQGGGYTF.

V and J are TRBV5-1 and TRBJ2-1; 13 bases fit TRBD2. The CDR3 spans 15 residues. CDR1 and CDR2 (germline): SGHRS, YFSETQ. The J segment lost 5 bases and the V segment lost 4 bases, leaving 3 bases of the junction unmatched. The CDR3 loop reads CASSAGLAGHNEQFF. DNA for the CDR3: TGCGCCAGCAGCGCGGGACTAGCGGGGCACAATGAGCAGTTCTTC.

This rearrangement joins TRBV2 to TRBJ2-3, with 8 bases matching TRBD2. V was clipped by 5 bases and J by 1 base; unmatched bases: 8. Germline CDR1 is SNHLY and CDR2 is FYNNEI. The CDR3 covers 16 residues. CDR3 nucleotide sequence: TGTGCCAGCAGTACTGCTGGAGCGGGGGGCACAGATACGCAGTATTTT. The encoded protein is CASSTAGAGGTDTQYF.

The rearrangement uses TRBV29-1 and TRBJ2-3, with TRBD2 matching 13 bases. Germline V CDR1 and CDR2: SQVTM, ANQGSEA. V gave up 7 bases and J gave up 2 bases; unmatched junction bases: 6. The CDR3 is made up of 15 amino acids. CDR3 DNA: TGCAGCGCCTCCGGGACTAGCGGGATCACAGATACGCAGTATTTT. This gives the protein CSASGTSGITDTQYF.

This chain connects TRBV29-1 to TRBJ2-1, with D unresolved. The CDR3 loop spans 12 amino acids. The V end lost 1 base, the J end lost 7 bases, and 8 bases lay between the germline ends. CDR1 is SQVTM and CDR2 is ANQGSEA in the germline V gene. The CDR3 is CSVEGYRNEQFF. The CDR3, as DNA: TGCAGCGTTGAAGGATACAGAAATGAGCAGTTCTTC.

The chain has TRBV6-1 and TRBJ2-7, with 8 bases that match TRBD2. V was clipped by 2 bases and J by 6 bases; unmatched bases: 12. The length of the CDR3 is 16 residues. The germline V gene has CDR1 MNHNS and CDR2 SASEGT. CDR3 region: CASSEFPPAGGGEQYF. The CDR3 bases are TGTGCCAGCAGTGAATTCCCTCCGGCGGGAGGAGGCGAGCAGTACTTC.

V gene TRBV18 combines with J gene TRBJ1-2, with 8 bases that match TRBD1. The CDR3 runs to 12 residues. CDR1 and CDR2 from the germline V gene are KGHSH and LQKENI. V was pared by 5 bases and J by 6 bases, with 2 bases of the junction left unmatched. As DNA, the CDR3 is TGTGCCAGCTCATCGACAGGGGATGGCTACACCTTC. Its translation: CASSSTGDGYTF.

The chain recombines TRBV2 with TRBJ2-7, with D unresolved. Germline CDR1 SNHLY, CDR2 FYNNEI. V dropped 6 bases and J dropped 9 bases, with 9 bases sitting between them. The CDR3 spans 10 residues. CDR3 residues: CASRPVPQYF. CDR3 sequence (DNA): TGTGCCAGCAGGCCCGTCCCGCAGTACTTC.

V usage is TRBV7-2 and J usage is TRBJ2-2; possible D gene TRBD1, 5 bases. Trimming pared 4 bases from V and 1 base from J, leaving 7 bases between. The length of the CDR3 is 14 residues. Germline V lookup: CDR1 SGHTA, CDR2 FQGNSA. CDR3 residues: CASSSTGNTGELFF. The CDR3 bases are TGTGCCAGCAGCTCCACAGGGAACACCGGGGAGCTGTTTTTT.

The rearrangement uses TRBV7-2 and TRBJ2-5, with 9 bases fitting TRBD2. CDR3 length: 13 amino acids. J gave up 4 bases and V 6 bases, and 3 bases lay outside the gene matches. CDR1 and CDR2 (germline): SGHTA, FQGNSA. CDR3 sequence reads: CASSLTSGETQYF. CDR3 nucleotides: TGTGCCAGCAGTTTGACTAGCGGAGAGACCCAGTACTTC. Supplemented by reference TRBV7-2 and TRBJ2-5, the full variable domain reads GAGVSQSPSNKVTEKGKDVELRCDPISGHTALYWYRQSLGQGLEFLIYFQGNSAPDKSGLPSDRFSAERTGGSVSTLTIQRTQQEDSAVYLCASSLTSGETQYFGPGTRLLVL.

This chain links TRBV5-6 with TRBJ1-4; no firm D call. This CDR3 is 13 amino acids long. V was pared by 5 bases and J by 7 bases, with 12 bases between. Germline V gene sequence: CDR1 SGHDT, CDR2 YYEEEE. The CDR3: CASSSRVAEKLFF. The CDR3 DNA is TGTGCCAGCAGTTCTAGGGTAGCTGAAAAACTGTTTTTT.

The chain uses TRBV3-1 (or the pseudogene TRBV3-2) and TRBJ1-2; D is unclear. CDR3 length equals 14 residues. V was shortened by 0 bases and J by 4 bases, with 9 bases between the two germline ends. Germline V gives CDR1 LGHDT, CDR2 YNNKEL (reference sequence). CDR3 coding DNA: TGTGCCAGCAGCCAAGATGGAGACTTCTATGGCTACACCTTC. This encodes CASSQDGDFYGYTF.

The V and J genes are TRBV2 and TRBJ1-5, with a possible D match to TRBD1 (5 bases). Germline CDR1 reads SNHLY; CDR2 reads FYNNEI. This CDR3 spans 14 amino acids. V lost 11 bases, J lost 4 bases, and 18 bases lay in between. CDR3 residues: CAGASGKGNQPQHF. The CDR3 nucleotides are TGTGCCGGGGCGTCAGGGAAGGGAAATCAGCCCCAGCATTTT.